This TCR beta chain stems from a study of Ad26.COV2.S vaccination and SARS-CoV-2 variants (dated by TCRdb to 2020 to 2023). Background on the whole study: Donors in the vaccine arm were drawn from COV1001, a multicentre, randomized, double-blind, placebo-controlled phase I-IIa trial testing Ad26.COV2.S in healthy adults. Investigators remained blinded to trial group allocation during experiments and outcome assessment. A total of around 32 samples were included in the TCR-sequenced set, comprising around 19 Ad26.COV2.S vaccine recipients, 5 placebo recipients and 8 SARS-CoV-2 convalescent individuals. Ad26.COV2.S was administered intramuscularly at 5 x 10^10 or 1 x 10^11 viral particles, either as a single shot or as two shots given 56 days apart. The specificity and breadth of SARS-CoV-2-reactive T cell receptors after Ad26.COV2.S vaccination were assessed by TCRbeta repertoire sequencing. Participants in the trial were split at random into five groups of five each, receiving low-dose or high-dose Ad26.COV2.S once or twice, or else placebo on both occasions. Paper-wide results and their limitations: It was noted by the authors that total T cell responses may have been underestimated by the TCR breadth and depth analyses. Spike-specific TCR breadth was higher in Ad26.COV2.S recipients than in placebo recipients (P = 0.0014). After vaccination, substantial breadth of spike-specific CD8+ and CD4+ T cell responses was reported. The study lacked the statistical power to compare responses across vaccine doses or regimens. Vaccine and placebo recipients had similar non-spike TCR breadth, a finding consistent with the vaccine containing only spike.

The immunoSEQ Assay was used to sequence TCRbeta CDR3 regions. After extraction, genomic DNA underwent amplification by bias-controlled multiplex PCR, followed by high-throughput sequencing. Under the source paper's analysis protocol: Collapsing and filtering of sequences were performed to quantify the absolute abundance of each unique TCRbeta CDR3 region. T cell fraction was estimated by normalizing TCRbeta template counts to usable DNA, which was measured by amplifying reference genes present in all nucleated cells. Repertoire TCRs were annotated as SARS-CoV-2-specific when V gene, CDR3 amino acid sequence and J gene were exactly matched to a known reactive TCR set. MIRA supplied the reference SARS-CoV-2 TCR set, which was filtered for enrichment in COVID-19-positive ImmuneCODE repertoires so that public or cross-reactive TCRs were removed. Based on the MIRA antigens, annotated TCRs were further analysed at the level of specific ORF or position within ORF. Breadth was defined as annotated unique rearrangements over total unique productive rearrangements; depth was the summed frequency of those rearrangements. Group comparisons of TCR breadth used two-sided Wilcoxon rank-sum tests. The clones in this table, taken by TCRdb from immuneACCESS, are in-frame only. Not every clone is retained; where verified, under half of the shortfall comes from an unresolved V gene, and the cause of the rest is unknown. Clonal size and the V and J genes are those of that table, whereas D and trimming came from the DNA. The sample profile shows roughly 450,000 clones; 90% of them were found once. 10% to 15% of the sample is taken by the ten largest.

In light of the paper, this sample's treatment or condition label describes: around 19 received Ad26.COV2.S at low or high dose, single or two shots; several received placebo; per-sample allocation not given. For vaccine and placebo recipients, the sequenced repertoires came from samples collected on day 63 after the first injection. Between 29 July and 7 August 2020, Cohort 1b enrolled 25 adults aged 18-55 years at one site in Boston, USA. Ad26.COV2.S was a replication-incompetent adenovirus type 26 vector that expressed a prefusion-stabilized SARS-CoV-2 spike protein derived from the original Wuhan strain. The V end loses 2 bases and the J end loses 8 bases, and a stretch of 12 bases separates them. The germline V gene encodes CDR1 MNHEY and CDR2 SVGAGI. The CDR3 contains 13 residues, cysteine and phenylalanine counted. The sequence is cut down to CDR3 DNA, 39 bases in frame from base 1. A remark on this clone: This receptor's antigen is unknown. No per-base quality is available; no much larger clone lies one base away.

The source was peripheral blood, collected in a trial of Ad26.COV2.S vaccine versus placebo. This TCR came from a person aged 18-60 years who received the Ad26.COV2.S COVID-19 vaccine or a placebo. The chain is assembled from TRBV6-5 and TRBJ1-2, and TRBD1 may be the D gene, going by 6 matching bases. The base sequence is TGTGCCAGCAGTTACGGGGGGGCTGAGGGCTACACCTTC. This translates into CASSYGGAEGYTF.